This TCR beta chain was documented in a study of T cell repertoires in cytomegalovirus infection. Overall study context: Newly reported HLA-C-restricted and thoroughly characterized HLA-B-restricted CMV epitopes were employed. TCR beta signatures that were public indicated CMV infection and matching HLA type.

Whole-study results and caveats: Predominance within the ex vivo response was attributable to HLA-C-restricted CMV-specific TCR beta clonotypes.

Trimming removed 7 bases from V and 8 bases from J, with 14 bases in between. The CDR3 spans 12 residues. Remarks on this clonotype: Antigen: not known.

TCRdb recomputed calls from the reads with MiXCR, one row per CDR3 protein. Of more than 110,000 distinct CDR3 sequences in the sample, 30% to 40% were seen once. The V gene is TRBV12-3 or TRBV12-4, the J gene TRBJ1-2, with a possible D match to TRBD1 (5 bases). The TCR originated in a human donor in good health (CMV status not recorded). Some clones in this sample may be carry-over from other donors' samples. Sample: CD8+ T cells from cultured PBMCs, taken from culture after CMV antigen stimulation. CDR3 sequence (DNA): TGTGCCAGCACCAAAGACAGAAGCGGCTACACCTTC. It translates to CASTKDRSGYTF.